This record covers a single T cell receptor (beta chain). Its antigen is unidentified. The ends lost 6 bases at V and 7 bases at J; junction bases unmatched: 7. This CDR3 comprises 14 residues. Germline CDR1 is MNHEY and CDR2 is SVGAGI. The data were taken from a study of beta chain features in type 1 diabetes. Study-wide results and limits: Type 1 diabetes patients had TCRB CDR3s that were shorter (moderately but significantly so) in all four CD4+ subsets.

Since all of the isolated RNA was reverse transcribed, expressed TCRB transcripts were what got sequenced. Data came from immunoSEQ multiplex PCR; TCRdb stores just in-frame clones and leaves some out. This table has more than 250,000 clones, around 24% appearing once. Specimen: naive CD4+ T cells from blood. This rearrangement joins TRBV6-5 to TRBJ1-2, with 11 bases that match TRBD1. This clonotype originated in a woman aged 25-40 years with type 1 diabetes. The chain's CDR3 is CASSGQGAPLGYTF. Written as DNA, the CDR3 is TGTGCCAGCAGCGGACAGGGGGCGCCGCTTGGCTACACCTTC.